The 6 T cell receptor beta chains below all came from one sample that was sequenced in a study of blood T cell repertoires in COVID-19. Profiling relied on immunoSEQ multiplex PCR, and the TCRdb table lists in-frame clones only, not all of them. The repertoire has more than 150,000 clones, roughly nine tenths of them found once; the top ten carry around 21%. What was sequenced was peripheral blood. These receptors were collected from a man aged 70 or older with active or convalescent COVID-19.

The rearrangement uses TRBV19 and TRBJ1-2; 11 bases fit TRBD1. This CDR3 spans 16 amino acids. CDR1 is LNHDA and CDR2 is SQIVND in the germline V gene (reference sequence). Trimming at V came to 4 bases and at J to 3 bases, leaving 7 bases not matched to a gene. The CDR3 DNA reads as TGTGCCAGTAGTACTTTACGGACAGGGGGCTACTATGGCTACACCTTC. This gives the protein CASSTLRTGGYYGYTF.

As DNA, the CDR3 is TGTGCCGGGGCTTACGGGAGTCTGACAGATACGCAGTATTTT. Protein sequence: CAGAYGSLTDTQYF. This chain uses TRBV30 with TRBJ2-3; D may be TRBD2 (6 bases). V shed 8 bases and J shed 3 bases, with 18 bases lying between them. The CDR3 is made up of 14 amino acids. Germline V lookup: CDR1 GTSNPN, CDR2 SVGIG (reference sequence).

This chain links TRBV7-9 with TRBJ1-3; D unclear. CDR1 is SEHNR and CDR2 is FQNEAQ in the germline V gene (reference sequence). The CDR3 spans 14 residues. Trimming removed 2 bases at V and 2 bases at J, with 7 bases between. The CDR3: CASSLRGAGNTIYF. CDR3 DNA: TGTGCCAGCAGCTTACGGGGAGCTGGAAACACCATATATTTT.

The V and J genes are TRBV29-1 and TRBJ1-4; 7 bases are shared with TRBD1. The CDR3 is made up of 14 amino acids. Germline-derived CDR1 and CDR2 are SQVTM and ANQGSEA. With V trimmed by 4 bases and J by 8 bases, 10 bases remained unmatched. DNA for the CDR3: TGCAGCGTTGGCCCGACAGGGCAGGGCGAAAAACTGTTTTTT. Translation: CSVGPTGQGEKLFF.

The chain joins TRBV19 to TRBJ1-2, with D unclear. V was shortened by 4 bases and J by 0 bases, with 12 bases between the two germline ends. The CDR3 loop spans 15 amino acids. Germline CDR1 and CDR2: LNHDA and SQIVND (reference sequence). The CDR3 DNA is TGTGCCAGTAGTAGAAAGTACAACGCTAACTATGGCTACACCTTC. Translation: CASSRKYNANYGYTF.

This clone appeared a single time. V is TRBV7-8 and J is TRBJ1-1; D might be TRBD1 (5 bases). The CDR3 sequence is 16 residues long. The germline V and J ends were trimmed by 5 bases and 4 bases, with 20 bases remaining between them. Per the germline V gene, CDR1 is SGHVS and CDR2 is FQNEAQ. CDR3 DNA sequence: TGTGCCAGCAGCCCACTTAGGAGGGGCCAAGGCACTGAAGCTTTCTTT. It codes for CASSPLRRGQGTEAFF.